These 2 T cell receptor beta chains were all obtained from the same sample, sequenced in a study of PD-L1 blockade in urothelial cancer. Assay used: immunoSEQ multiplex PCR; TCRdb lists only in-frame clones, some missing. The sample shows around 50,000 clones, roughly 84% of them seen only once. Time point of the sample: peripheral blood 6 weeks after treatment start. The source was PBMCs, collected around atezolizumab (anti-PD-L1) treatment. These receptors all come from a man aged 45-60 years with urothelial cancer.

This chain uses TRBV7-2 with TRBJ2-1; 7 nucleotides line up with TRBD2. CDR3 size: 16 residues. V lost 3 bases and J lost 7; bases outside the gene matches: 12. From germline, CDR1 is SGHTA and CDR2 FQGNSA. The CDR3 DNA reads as TGTGCCAGCAGCTTGGGACCCGGGGGGAAGAAGAATGAGCAGTTCTTC. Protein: CASSLGPGGKKNEQFF.

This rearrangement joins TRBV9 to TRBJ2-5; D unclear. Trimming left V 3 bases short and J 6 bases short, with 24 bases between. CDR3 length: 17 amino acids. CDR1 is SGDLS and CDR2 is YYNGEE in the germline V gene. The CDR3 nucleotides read TGTGCCAGCAGCGGAGTGCCCCAATATAGCACCGGCCAGACCCAGTACTTC. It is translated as CASSGVPQYSTGQTQYF.